The T cell receptor beta chain under discussion was sequenced for a study of cytomegalovirus exposure and HLA in healthy donors. The PCR contained 60 Vbeta and 13 Jbeta primers. Data came from immunoSEQ multiplex PCR; TCRdb stores just in-frame clones and leaves some out. The specimen's table records some 130,000 clones. J was trimmed by 4 bases and V by 0 bases; bases with no gene match: 4. Germline V gene lookup returns CDR1 MNHEY and CDR2 SVGAGI. The CDR3 runs 15 residues. The receptor was derived from a woman in her forties in good health and CMV-seropositive. The chain uses TRBV6-5 and TRBJ1-1, with 8 bases that match TRBD1. The sample taken for sequencing was PBMCs. For the CDR3, the DNA is TGTGCCAGCAGTTACTCCCCCGACAGGGGCACTGAAGCTTTCTTT. Encoded protein: CASSYSPDRGTEAFF.